Sequencing of this T cell receptor (beta chain) was carried out in a study of PD-1 blockade in classical Hodgkin lymphoma. Study-level background: The study gave patients nivolumab 3 mg/kg intravenously every 2 weeks. Study-wide findings and caveats: Complete responders started with a diversity level that resembled newly diagnosed patients at baseline.

Measured with immunoSEQ multiplex PCR; TCRdb has only the in-frame clones, and not every one. The sample lists tens of thousands of clones; roughly 73% were seen once. Every one of the patients relapsed after autologous stem cell transplantation (brentuximab vedotin exposure was variable). The study recorded best responses of complete response, partial response or progressive disease. Note on this clone: Its antigen is still unknown.

The CDR3 spans 14 residues. The germline gives CDR1 ENHRY, CDR2 SYGVKD. The germline V and J ends were trimmed by 6 bases and 4 bases, with 16 bases remaining between them. This clonotype was sampled from a human donor with classical Hodgkin lymphoma. Sequences were derived from peripheral blood mononuclear cells (PBMCs), sampled at baseline. The chain links TRBV10-3 to TRBJ2-7; TRBD1 or TRBD2 may be the D gene (5 bases each). CDR3: CAIRTGTASYEQYF. The CDR3 DNA sequence: TGTGCCATCAGGACCGGGACCGCTTCATACGAGCAGTACTTC.